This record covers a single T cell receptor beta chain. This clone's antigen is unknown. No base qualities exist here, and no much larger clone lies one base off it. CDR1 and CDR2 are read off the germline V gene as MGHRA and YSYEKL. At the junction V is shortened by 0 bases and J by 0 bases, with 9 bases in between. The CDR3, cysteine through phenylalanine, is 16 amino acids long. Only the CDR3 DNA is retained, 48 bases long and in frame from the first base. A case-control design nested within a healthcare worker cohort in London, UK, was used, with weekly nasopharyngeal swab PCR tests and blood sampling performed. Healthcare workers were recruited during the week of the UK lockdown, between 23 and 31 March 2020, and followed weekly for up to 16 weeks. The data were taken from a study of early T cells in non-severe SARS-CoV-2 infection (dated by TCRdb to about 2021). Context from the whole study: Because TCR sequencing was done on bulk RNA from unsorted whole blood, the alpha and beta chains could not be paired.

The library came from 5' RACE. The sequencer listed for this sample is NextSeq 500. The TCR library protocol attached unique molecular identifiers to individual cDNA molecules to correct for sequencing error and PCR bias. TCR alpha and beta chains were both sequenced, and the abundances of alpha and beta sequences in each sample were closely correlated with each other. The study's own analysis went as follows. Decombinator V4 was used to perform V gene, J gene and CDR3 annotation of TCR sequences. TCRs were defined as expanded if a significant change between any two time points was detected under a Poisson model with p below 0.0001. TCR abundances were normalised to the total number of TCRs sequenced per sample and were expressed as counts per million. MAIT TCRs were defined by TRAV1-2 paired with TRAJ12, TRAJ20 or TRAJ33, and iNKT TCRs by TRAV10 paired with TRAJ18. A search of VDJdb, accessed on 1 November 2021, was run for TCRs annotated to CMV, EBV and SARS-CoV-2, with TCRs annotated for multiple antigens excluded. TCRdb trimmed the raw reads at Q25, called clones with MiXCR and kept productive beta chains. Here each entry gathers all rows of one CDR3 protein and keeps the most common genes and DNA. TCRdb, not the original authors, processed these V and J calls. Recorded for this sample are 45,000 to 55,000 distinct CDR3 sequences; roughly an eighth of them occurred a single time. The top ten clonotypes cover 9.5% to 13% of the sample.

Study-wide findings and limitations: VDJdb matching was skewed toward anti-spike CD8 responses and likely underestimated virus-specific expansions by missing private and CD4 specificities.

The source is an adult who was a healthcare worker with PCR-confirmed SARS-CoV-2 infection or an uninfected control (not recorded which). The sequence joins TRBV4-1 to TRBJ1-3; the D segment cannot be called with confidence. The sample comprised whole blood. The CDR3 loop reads CASSQDRGYSGNTIYF. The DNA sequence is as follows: TGCGCCAGCAGCCAAGATAGAGGATACTCTGGAAACACCATATATTTT.